This is a list of T cell receptor beta chains from one sample in a study of shared clonotypes between healthy human individuals. Measured with immunoSEQ multiplex PCR; TCRdb has only the in-frame clones, and not every one. The sample lists hundreds of thousands of clones, 90% to 97% occurring once. The sequenced sample was naive CD8+ T cells sorted from blood. These receptors originate from a woman aged 30 to 39 in good health. Each CDR3 is given with its conserved first and last residue. D genes are given only for firm matches. Clone size is shown for a subset of rows, as once, few, many or a class of expanded clone.

clone_size: .
d_call: .
j_call: TRBJ2-3
v_call: TRBV27
cdr3_nt: TGTGCCAGCAGCCCCGGGGCAATGATTAGCACAGATACGCAGTATTTT
cdr3_aa: CASSPGAMISTDTQYF

clone_size: .
d_call: TRBD1
j_call: TRBJ2-7
v_call: TRBV5-1
cdr3_nt: TGCGCCAGCAGGCCCCCGGGACAGAGCTACGAGCAGTACTTC
cdr3_aa: CASRPPGQSYEQYF

clone_size: .
d_call: TRBD2
j_call: TRBJ2-3
v_call: TRBV19
cdr3_nt: TGTGCCGTAGGGAGGGCGGATACGCAGTATTTT
cdr3_aa: CAVGRADTQYF

clone_size: .
d_call: .
j_call: TRBJ2-7
v_call: TRBV27
cdr3_nt: TGTGCCAGCAGTTTATCCCCAACCTACGAGCAGTACTTC
cdr3_aa: CASSLSPTYEQYF

clone_size: .
d_call: .
j_call: TRBJ2-1
v_call: TRBV7-2
cdr3_nt: TGTGCCACCAGACCGTGGCAGTTCTTC
cdr3_aa: CATRPWQFF

clone_size: .
d_call: .
j_call: TRBJ1-1
v_call: TRBV29-1
cdr3_nt: TGCAGCGTTGCAGGGGCGGGTTTCTCTGAAGCTTTCTTT
cdr3_aa: CSVAGAGFSEAFF

clone_size: .
d_call: .
j_call: TRBJ1-5
v_call: TRBV6-5
cdr3_nt: TGTGCCAGCAGTTATGGGGGGGGCAATCAGCCCCAGCATTTT
cdr3_aa: CASSYGGGNQPQHF

clone_size: .
d_call: TRBD1
j_call: TRBJ2-7
v_call: TRBV29-1
cdr3_nt: TGCAGCGTTGAGGCGGGGGACAGGGCGACCTACGAGCAGTACTTC
cdr3_aa: CSVEAGDRATYEQYF

clone_size: .
d_call: .
j_call: TRBJ2-3
v_call: TRBV9
cdr3_nt: TGTGCCAGCAGCGTTGACACAGATACGCAGTATTTT
cdr3_aa: CASSVDTDTQYF

clone_size: .
d_call: TRBD2
j_call: TRBJ2-3
v_call: TRBV19
cdr3_nt: TGTGCCAGTAAGTCGGTCCGGGAGGGAACAGATACGCAGTATTTT
cdr3_aa: CASKSVREGTDTQYF

clone_size: .
d_call: TRBD1
j_call: TRBJ1-3
v_call: TRBV9
cdr3_nt: TGTGCCAGCAGCACAGGGGGTGATGGAAACACCATATATTTT
cdr3_aa: CASSTGGDGNTIYF

clone_size: .
d_call: .
j_call: TRBJ1-1
v_call: TRBV6-5
cdr3_nt: TGTGCCAGCAGTTACGGGCAGGCCAAGGAAGCTTTCTTT
cdr3_aa: CASSYGQAKEAFF

clone_size: .
d_call: TRBD2
j_call: TRBJ2-5
v_call: TRBV7-8
cdr3_nt: TGTGCCAGCAGCCTTGCCTCTAGCGGGGGGTACCAAGAGACCCAGTACTTC
cdr3_aa: CASSLASSGGYQETQYF

clone_size: .
d_call: .
j_call: TRBJ2-7
v_call: TRBV28
cdr3_nt: TGTGCCAGCAGTACCCCCTCCGAATCAAGCTCCTACGAGCAGTACTTC
cdr3_aa: CASSTPSESSSYEQYF

clone_size: once
d_call: TRBD2
j_call: TRBJ2-7
v_call: TRBV30
cdr3_nt: TGTGCCTGGAGTGTGTTAAGCGGGAGTCTGGACGAGCAGTACTTC
cdr3_aa: CAWSVLSGSLDEQYF

clone_size: .
d_call: .
j_call: TRBJ2-2
v_call: TRBV13
cdr3_nt: TGTGCCAGCAGCTTGCCCGGGACTTCGAACACCGGGGAGCTGTTTTTT
cdr3_aa: CASSLPGTSNTGELFF

clone_size: .
d_call: .
j_call: TRBJ2-5
v_call: TRBV10-2
cdr3_nt: TGCGCCAGCAGTGAGGGGGAGACCCAGTACTTC
cdr3_aa: CASSEGETQYF

clone_size: .
d_call: TRBD2
j_call: TRBJ2-3
v_call: TRBV27
cdr3_nt: TGTGCCAGCAGTTCAGCCCCCGGGGGGGACAATACGCAGTATTTT
cdr3_aa: CASSSAPGGDNTQYF

clone_size: .
d_call: TRBD1
j_call: TRBJ2-2
v_call: TRBV29-1
cdr3_nt: TGCAGCGTTGAAGGGTGGGGACAGACCGGGGAGCTGTTTTTT
cdr3_aa: CSVEGWGQTGELFF

clone_size: once
d_call: .
j_call: TRBJ1-2
v_call: TRBV27
cdr3_nt: TGTGCCAGCAGTTTATCTGGGGGGCGGTTTGGCTACACCTTC
cdr3_aa: CASSLSGGRFGYTF

clone_size: .
d_call: .
j_call: TRBJ2-7
v_call: TRBV5-1
cdr3_nt: TGCGCCAGCAGCTTGGCCGGGCTTAGCTCCTACGAGCAGTACTTC
cdr3_aa: CASSLAGLSSYEQYF

clone_size: .
d_call: .
j_call: TRBJ2-1
v_call: TRBV27
cdr3_nt: TGTGCCAGCAGAACTGGGCCCGACAATGAGCAGTTCTTC
cdr3_aa: CASRTGPDNEQFF

clone_size: .
d_call: .
j_call: TRBJ2-1
v_call: TRBV14
cdr3_nt: TGTGCCAGCAGCCGATACAATGAGCAGTTCTTC
cdr3_aa: CASSRYNEQFF

clone_size: .
d_call: TRBD2
j_call: TRBJ2-5
v_call: TRBV4-1
cdr3_nt: TGCGCCAGCAGCCAGCTTGGACTAGCGGTCCAAGAGACCCAGTACTTC
cdr3_aa: CASSQLGLAVQETQYF

clone_size: .
d_call: .
j_call: TRBJ1-5
v_call: TRBV28
cdr3_nt: TGTGCCAGCAGTTTATACCAGTCTAGCAATCAGCCCCAGCATTTT
cdr3_aa: CASSLYQSSNQPQHF

clone_size: .
d_call: .
j_call: TRBJ2-5
v_call: TRBV5-1
cdr3_nt: TGCGCCAGCCAAGGGCAAGAGACCCAGTACTTC
cdr3_aa: CASQGQETQYF

clone_size: .
d_call: .
j_call: TRBJ1-5
v_call: TRBV6-1
cdr3_nt: TGTGCCAGCAGTGATCGGGGTGGTCAGCCCCAGCATTTT
cdr3_aa: CASSDRGGQPQHF

clone_size: once
d_call: .
j_call: TRBJ1-2
v_call: TRBV6-5
cdr3_nt: TGTGCCAGCAGTTACTCGGAGGGATATAATGGCTACACCTTC
cdr3_aa: CASSYSEGYNGYTF

clone_size: .
d_call: .
j_call: TRBJ2-1
v_call: TRBV5-6
cdr3_nt: TGTGCCAGCAGCGACCCATACAATGAGCAGTTCTTC
cdr3_aa: CASSDPYNEQFF

clone_size: .
d_call: TRBD2
j_call: TRBJ2-3
v_call: TRBV28
cdr3_nt: TGTGCCAGCAGTGGGGGACTAGCGGGAGCGAGGACAGATACGCAGTATTTT
cdr3_aa: CASSGGLAGARTDTQYF

clone_size: .
d_call: .
j_call: TRBJ2-5
v_call: TRBV7-9
cdr3_nt: TGTGCCAGCAGCCCAAGCCAAGAGACCCAGTACTTC
cdr3_aa: CASSPSQETQYF

clone_size: once
d_call: .
j_call: TRBJ2-7
v_call: TRBV13
cdr3_nt: TGTGCCTGTGGAATAAAGGGGGGCCGCACGGAGCAGTACTTC
cdr3_aa: CACGIKGGRTEQYF

clone_size: .
d_call: TRBD1
j_call: TRBJ1-2
v_call: TRBV28
cdr3_nt: TGTGCCAGCACTACAGGGGACGTAAACTATGGCTACACCTTC
cdr3_aa: CASTTGDVNYGYTF

clone_size: .
d_call: TRBD2
j_call: TRBJ2-1
v_call: TRBV10-3
cdr3_nt: TGTGCCATCGAGCTAGCGGAGATCAATGAGCAGTTCTTC
cdr3_aa: CAIELAEINEQFF

clone_size: .
d_call: TRBD2
j_call: TRBJ2-3
v_call: TRBV9
cdr3_nt: TGTGCCAGCAGCCTTTTGATAGCGGGGATCACAGATACGCAGTATTTT
cdr3_aa: CASSLLIAGITDTQYF

clone_size: .
d_call: TRBD2
j_call: TRBJ2-7
v_call: TRBV7-9
cdr3_nt: TGTGCCAGCAGCTCGACTAGCGGGAGGGCCCTCGCCTACGAGCAGTACTTC
cdr3_aa: CASSSTSGRALAYEQYF

clone_size: .
d_call: TRBD1
j_call: TRBJ2-7
v_call: TRBV15
cdr3_nt: TGTGCCACCCGCCGGGACAGCTCCTACGAGCAGTACTTC
cdr3_aa: CATRRDSSYEQYF

clone_size: .
d_call: TRBD2
j_call: TRBJ2-2
v_call: TRBV6-5
cdr3_nt: TGTGCCAGCAGCCTGCGGGAGCTCACCGGGGAGCTGTTTTTT
cdr3_aa: CASSLRELTGELFF

clone_size: few
d_call: TRBD2
j_call: TRBJ2-3
v_call: TRBV30
cdr3_nt: TGTGCCTGGAGTATAGCGGGAAAGGCAGATACGCAGTATTTT
cdr3_aa: CAWSIAGKADTQYF

clone_size: .
d_call: TRBD2
j_call: TRBJ2-1
v_call: TRBV28
cdr3_nt: TGTGCCTCCAAAGTGGGACTAGCGAACAATGAGCAGTTCTTC
cdr3_aa: CASKVGLANNEQFF

clone_size: once
d_call: TRBD2
j_call: TRBJ2-1
v_call: TRBV9
cdr3_nt: TGTGCCAGCAGTCAAGGACTAGCGGAATACAATGAGCAGTTCTTC
cdr3_aa: CASSQGLAEYNEQFF

clone_size: .
d_call: .
j_call: TRBJ1-5
v_call: TRBV28
cdr3_nt: TGTGCCAGCAGTTTTTCCCTTGGTAAGCCCCAGCATTTT
cdr3_aa: CASSFSLGKPQHF

clone_size: .
d_call: TRBD2
j_call: TRBJ2-1
v_call: TRBV27
cdr3_nt: TGTGCCAGCAGTTTGTTAGCGGGGGCGGAGCAGTTCTTC
cdr3_aa: CASSLLAGAEQFF

clone_size: .
d_call: TRBD1
j_call: TRBJ2-2
v_call: TRBV11-3
cdr3_nt: TGTGCCAGCAGCTTAGCTAAAACAGGGGACGGGGAGCTGTTTTTT
cdr3_aa: CASSLAKTGDGELFF

clone_size: once
d_call: .
j_call: TRBJ2-4
v_call: TRBV4-1
cdr3_nt: TGCGCCAGCAGCCAAGATTACAGGGCATACATTCAGTACTTC
cdr3_aa: CASSQDYRAYIQYF

clone_size: .
d_call: TRBD1
j_call: TRBJ1-1
v_call: TRBV25-1
cdr3_nt: TGTGCCAGCAGTGAAACGACAGGGTTAAGGGCTGAAGCTTTCTTT
cdr3_aa: CASSETTGLRAEAFF

clone_size: .
d_call: TRBD1
j_call: TRBJ1-1
v_call: TRBV4-1
cdr3_nt: TGCGCCAGCAGCCCCGGACAGGGGACGAACACTGAAGCTTTCTTT
cdr3_aa: CASSPGQGTNTEAFF

clone_size: .
d_call: .
j_call: TRBJ2-7
v_call: TRBV27
cdr3_nt: TGTGCCAGCAGTTTAGGGACGTCAAAAACCTACGAGCAGTACTTC
cdr3_aa: CASSLGTSKTYEQYF

clone_size: .
d_call: .
j_call: TRBJ2-7
v_call: TRBV13
cdr3_nt: TGTGCCAGCAGCTTAGGGTCCAGGTATGCCTACGAGCAGTACTTC
cdr3_aa: CASSLGSRYAYEQYF

clone_size: .
d_call: TRBD1
j_call: TRBJ1-2
v_call: TRBV6-4
cdr3_nt: TGTGCCAGCAGTGACTCCCCAGGGGGGTATGGCTACACCTTC
cdr3_aa: CASSDSPGGYGYTF

clone_size: .
d_call: .
j_call: TRBJ1-1
v_call: TRBV28
cdr3_nt: TGTGCCAGCAGTTTGCAGGGTGTCTTCACTGAAGCTTTCTTT
cdr3_aa: CASSLQGVFTEAFF

clone_size: .
d_call: TRBD1
j_call: TRBJ2-7
v_call: TRBV9
cdr3_nt: TGTGCCAGCAGCATCGGACAGGGATCTCCCTACGAGCAGTACTTC
cdr3_aa: CASSIGQGSPYEQYF

clone_size: .
d_call: TRBD2
j_call: TRBJ2-7
v_call: TRBV11-3
cdr3_nt: TGTGCCAGCAGCTTCTCGGGAGGGGGCGAGCAGTACTTC
cdr3_aa: CASSFSGGGEQYF

clone_size: .
d_call: .
j_call: TRBJ2-5
v_call: TRBV19
cdr3_nt: TGTGCCAGTAACCCGCGGTGGTTGGGGATCCAAGAGACCCAGTACTTC
cdr3_aa: CASNPRWLGIQETQYF

clone_size: .
d_call: TRBD2
j_call: TRBJ2-4
v_call: TRBV4-1
cdr3_nt: TGCGCCAGCAGCCAAGAGGGGGGACTAGCGGGAGGACAGGGGCCCAAAAACATTCAGTACTTC
cdr3_aa: CASSQEGGLAGGQGPKNIQYF

clone_size: .
d_call: TRBD2
j_call: TRBJ2-1
v_call: TRBV28
cdr3_nt: TGTGCCAGCAGTTTTTCTAGCGGGTCCTCCCATGAGCAGTTCTTC
cdr3_aa: CASSFSSGSSHEQFF

clone_size: .
d_call: TRBD2
j_call: TRBJ2-1
v_call: TRBV5-4
cdr3_nt: TGTGCCAGCAGCTTGGGCTCACTAGCGGGAGGGACTGATGAGCAGTTCTTC
cdr3_aa: CASSLGSLAGGTDEQFF

clone_size: .
d_call: .
j_call: TRBJ1-3
v_call: TRBV29-1
cdr3_nt: TGCAGCGTTGAAGCAGGCTTAGATGGAAACACCATATATTTT
cdr3_aa: CSVEAGLDGNTIYF

clone_size: .
d_call: .
j_call: TRBJ1-2
v_call: TRBV7-9
cdr3_nt: TGTGCCAGCAGCTTAGATGGGCACGGCTACACCTTC
cdr3_aa: CASSLDGHGYTF

clone_size: .
d_call: .
j_call: TRBJ2-7
v_call: TRBV30
cdr3_nt: TGTGCCTGGAGCGCGAGAGGGAAAAGATACGAGCAGTACTTC
cdr3_aa: CAWSARGKRYEQYF